What follows are 12 T cell receptor beta chains derived from one specimen sequenced in a study of T cell repertoires in cytomegalovirus infection. TCRdb processed the reads anew with MiXCR; each CDR3 protein has one entry. The sample carries fewer than 700,000 distinct CDR3 sequences, around 24% recorded once. Sequenced: CD8+ T cells from PBMCs. The receptors shown here come from a human donor in good health (CMV status not recorded). Some clones in this sample may be carry-over from other donors' samples.

The J gene is TRBJ2-6, the V gene TRBV12-3 or TRBV12-4, with 8 bases identical to TRBD1. The CDR3 loop spans 18 amino acids. V lost 6 bases to trimming and J lost 0 bases; unmatched junction nucleotides: 10. The DNA of the CDR3 is TGTGCCAGCAGGGTCCAGGACAGGGAAAGCTCTGGGGCCAACGTCCTGACTTTC. It translates to CASRVQDRESSGANVLTF.

This clonotype was detected only a few times. The chain joins TRBV11-3 to TRBJ2-7; TRBD1 agrees at 7 bases. Trimming removed 5 bases from V and 6 bases from J; junction bases left unmatched: 4. Germline V gives CDR1 SGHNT, CDR2 YENEEA. This CDR3 is built from 12 residues. The CDR3 nucleotides are TGTGCCAGCAGCCAGGGGGTCGGCGAGCAGTACTTC. Translated: CASSQGVGEQYF.

V and J are TRBV6-5 and TRBJ2-7; D may match TRBD1 or TRBD2 (6 bases each). Germline V gene sequence: CDR1 MNHEY, CDR2 SVGAGI. The CDR3 is 14 amino acids. The V end was cut by 0 bases, the J end by 5 bases, with 11 bases between. The CDR3 sequence is CASSYSRGAHEQYF. The DNA of the CDR3 is TGTGCCAGCAGTTACTCGAGGGGGGCCCACGAGCAGTACTTC.

Here the CDR3 reads CASSLPTLNTEAFF. For the CDR3, the DNA is TGTGCCAGCAGTTTACCGACACTGAACACTGAAGCTTTCTTT. The chain is built from TRBV28 and TRBJ1-1; D is ambiguous. The CDR3 totals 14 residues. The V end was cut by 2 bases, the J end by 0 bases, with 7 bases between. CDR1 MDHEN and CDR2 SYDVKM come from the germline V gene.

This clonotype was seen ten or more times. The chain joins TRBV6-1 to TRBJ2-1, with no clear D. This CDR3 comprises 14 residues. Trimming stripped 5 bases from V and 2 bases from J, with 10 bases between. Germline CDR1 MNHNS, CDR2 SASEGT. CDR3 loop: CASSFGQAYNEQFF. The CDR3 coding sequence is TGTGCCAGCAGTTTTGGGCAGGCCTACAATGAGCAGTTCTTC.

This clonotype has at least ten counts. Germline and junction disagree at one end, which may indicate a read error. This chain connects TRBV7-7 to TRBJ2-7; D not resolved. This CDR3 region has 13 residues. Per the germline V gene, CDR1 is SSHAT and CDR2 is FNYEAQ (reference sequence). CDR3 in amino acids: CASSFTEEYEQYF. CDR3 DNA: TGTGCTAGCAGCTTTACCGAGGAATACGAGCAGTACTTC.

This clonotype was counted a few times. This chain connects TRBV19 to TRBJ1-5, with D possibly TRBD1 on 6 matching bases. Germline V gene data show CDR1 as LNHDA and CDR2 as SQIVND (reference sequence). The CDR3 covers 17 residues. V was pared by 5 bases and J by 6 bases, with 23 bases between. DNA for the CDR3: TGTGCCAGTAGTTGGGACACTCCAGATGTAAGGAGTCAGCCCCAGCATTTT. Protein: CASSWDTPDVRSQPQHF.

The chain couples TRBV12-3 or TRBV12-4 to TRBJ1-1; tentative D call: TRBD1 (6 bases). Trimming removed 7 bases from V and 4 bases from J, with 16 bases in between. The CDR3 contains 14 residues. CDR3 sequence reads: CASNHGGQVTEAFF. In DNA form, the CDR3 reads TGTGCCAGCAATCATGGGGGGCAGGTCACTGAAGCTTTCTTT.

This clonotype was counted ten times or more. The gene calls are TRBV2 and TRBJ1-1, with D tentatively TRBD1 (6 bases). Germline V gene data show CDR1 as SNHLY and CDR2 as FYNNEI. Trimming pared 7 bases from V and 1 base from J, leaving 13 bases between. CDR3 length: 14 amino acids. This CDR3 reads CASTAGAANTEAFF. CDR3 sequence (DNA): TGTGCCAGCACCGCAGGGGCGGCGAACACTGAAGCTTTCTTT.

V gene TRBV5-4 combines with J gene TRBJ2-7; TRBD1 or TRBD2 may be the D gene (5 bases each). Trimming removed 0 bases at V and 7 bases at J, with 17 bases between. Germline loops: CDR1 SGHNT, CDR2 YYREEE (reference sequence). This CDR3 has 15 residues. The CDR3 DNA sequence: TGTGCCAGCAGCTTGGACCGGGACGGTGGCTGGGAGCAGTACTTC. This sequence encodes CASSLDRDGGWEQYF. The complete variable domain, with remaining parts taken from reference TRBV5-4 and TRBJ2-7, reads ETGVTQSPTHLIKTRGQQVTLRCSSQSGHNTVSWYQQALGQGPQFIFQYYREEENGRGNFPPRFSGLQFPNYSSELNVNALELDDSALYLCASSLDRDGGWEQYFGPGTRLTVT.

J is TRBJ1-1 and V is TRBV19, with 7 bases lining up with TRBD1. The CDR3 is 13 residues long. Germline assignment: CDR1 LNHDA and CDR2 SQIVND (reference sequence). V was pared by 6 bases and J by 6 bases, with 7 bases of the junction left unmatched. CDR3 region: CASRKGGLAEAFF. CDR3 DNA: TGTGCCAGTAGAAAAGGGGGCCTGGCTGAAGCTTTCTTT. Full variable domain (missing parts from reference TRBV19 and TRBJ1-1): DGGITQSPKYLFRKEGQNVTLSCEQNLNHDAMYWYRQDPGQGLRLIYYSQIVNDFQKGDIAEGYSVSREKKESFPLTVTSAQKNPTAFYLCASRKGGLAEAFFGQGTRLTVV.

This clonotype was seen a few times. This chain uses TRBV5-5 with TRBJ1-1; TRBD1 aligns across 7 bases. Germline CDR1 SGHKS, CDR2 YYEKEE (reference sequence). The CDR3 is 15 residues long. The V segment lost 1 base and the J segment 5 bases; nucleotides outside the gene matches: 8. For the CDR3, the DNA is TGTGCCAGCAGCTTGTTAGAGGGGGCGTGGACTGAAGCTTTCTTT. Protein: CASSLLEGAWTEAFF.